This TCR beta chain was sequenced in a study of T cell responses to AZD1222 COVID-19 vaccine. Study information: Doses given second, at about 4 or about 12 weeks, were pooled.

Comment on this clone: What it binds is unknown.

Study-level findings and limits: After the peak T cell response, and only then, were repertoires sampled. Reports indicate that nearly half of spike-specific TCRs are directed at unmutated variant regions. Two doses of AZD1222 preceded a rise in Spike-specific TCR breadth and depth.

CDR3 length: 13 amino acids. CDR1 MNHEY and CDR2 SVGAGI come from the germline V gene. Trimming at V came to 0 bases and at J to 6 bases, leaving 0 bases not matched to a gene. Sequenced by immunoSEQ multiplex PCR; TCRdb stores in-frame clones only, minus some. This table has 100,000 to 150,000 clones, roughly nine tenths appearing once. The chain uses TRBV6-5 and TRBJ2-3; 7 positions match TRBD2. This receptor was taken from an adult in good health. Sample: peripheral blood, taken on day 0 of AZD1222 vaccination. CDR3 nucleotide sequence: TGTGCCAGCAGTTACTCCGGGAGGGATACGCAGTATTTT. This translates into CASSYSGRDTQYF.